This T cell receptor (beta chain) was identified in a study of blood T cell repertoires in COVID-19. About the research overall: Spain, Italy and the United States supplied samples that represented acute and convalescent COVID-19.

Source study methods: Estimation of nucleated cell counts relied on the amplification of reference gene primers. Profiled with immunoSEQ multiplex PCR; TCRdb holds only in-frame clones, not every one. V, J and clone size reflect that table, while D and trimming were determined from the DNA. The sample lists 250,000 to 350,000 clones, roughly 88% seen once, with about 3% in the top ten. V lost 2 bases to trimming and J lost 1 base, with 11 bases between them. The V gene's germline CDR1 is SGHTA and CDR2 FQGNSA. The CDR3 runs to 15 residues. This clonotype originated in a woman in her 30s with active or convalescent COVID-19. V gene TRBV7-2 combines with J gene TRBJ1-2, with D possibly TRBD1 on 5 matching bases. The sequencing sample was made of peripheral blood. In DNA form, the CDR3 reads TGTGCCAGCAGCTTAAATCCAGGGTTTAACTATGGCTACACCTTC. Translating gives CASSLNPGFNYGYTF.